This record concerns one T cell receptor beta chain sequence. Its antigen is undetermined. One end of the junction fails to match germline, which may point to a read error. Repertoires were generated with immunoSEQ multiplex PCR, while TCRdb's copy carries only in-frame clones and drops some. The sample contains approximately 120,000 clones, approximately 91% of which appear only once. This entry comes from a study of cytomegalovirus exposure and HLA in healthy donors. There are 14 residues in the CDR3. Germline CDR1 reads MNHEY; CDR2 reads SVGAGI. Findings and caveats of the study: There were approximately 150 TCR beta chains listed as cytomegalovirus-associated.

The specimen was PBMCs. This TCR came from a woman younger than 35 in good health and CMV-seronegative. The rearrangement joins TRBV6-5 to TRBJ2-3; 9 nucleotides align to TRBD2. For the CDR3, the DNA is TGTGCCAGCAGTTCCAACTCTCTAGCGGGGAGCCCCTTGTTT. It specifies CASSSNSLAGSPLF.